This TCR beta chain was sequenced during a study of T cell responses to AZD1222 COVID-19 vaccine. Findings and caveats of the study: At baseline, seropositivity was found in only six or seven AZD1222 recipients. The donor cohort was predominantly white British with a female majority, and clonal diversity may have been underestimated. As reported, nearly half of all spike-specific TCRs target variant regions that are unmutated.

Second doses at about 4 or about 12 weeks were pooled. CDR3 length: 13 amino acids. V lost 0 bases and J 5 bases, leaving 7 bases between the germline ends. The V gene's germline CDR1 is LGHDT and CDR2 YNNKEL (reference sequence). For this clone: Its antigen is unknown.

The method was immunoSEQ multiplex PCR; TCRdb's version includes in-frame clones alone and lacks a portion of them. The sample has roughly 110,000 clones; 90% are singletons. The specimen was peripheral blood, collected 28 days after the second AZD1222 dose. The sequence derives from an adult who received the AZD1222 COVID-19 vaccine. The chain combines TRBV3-1 (or the pseudogene TRBV3-2) with TRBJ2-5, with D unresolved. The CDR3 region is CASSQEVGETQYF. Here the CDR3 DNA reads TGTGCCAGCAGCCAAGAAGTCGGGGAGACCCAGTACTTC.